Below are 10 T cell receptor beta chains sequenced from a single sample in a study of B cell selection in AIRE deficiency. Regulatory T cells were sorted as CD4+CD25hiCD127low/negative cells. TCRdb keeps only in-frame clones here, not all; method: immunoSEQ multiplex PCR. The sample includes 20,000 to 30,000 clones, 80% to 95% of them seen just once. The sample was CD4+CD25+ Tregs sorted from PBMCs. The receptors were gathered from a human donor in good health.

CDR3 bases: TGTGCCAGTAGTCAGGGCTCCTACAATGAGCAGTTCTTC. Residues: CASSQGSYNEQFF. V usage is TRBV2 and J usage is TRBJ2-1; D might be TRBD1 (5 bases). The CDR3 has 13 amino acids. The V end lost 9 bases, the J end lost 0 bases, and 9 bases lay between the germline ends. CDR1 is SNHLY and CDR2 is FYNNEI in the germline V gene.

This rearrangement joins TRBV5-5 to TRBJ1-5; D remains unclear. This CDR3 spans 14 amino acids. Germline CDR1 SGHKS, CDR2 YYEKEE (reference sequence). The V end lost 2 bases, the J end lost 3 bases, and 9 bases lay between the germline ends. CDR3 loop: CASSLDLINQPQHF. The DNA for the CDR3 is TGTGCCAGCAGCTTAGACCTGATCAATCAGCCCCAGCATTTT.

V and J are TRBV6-1 and TRBJ1-5; 10 nucleotides match TRBD1. Germline loops: CDR1 MNHNS, CDR2 SASEGT. The CDR3 is made up of 16 amino acids. J lost 5 bases, V lost 0 bases, and 4 bases had no gene match. The CDR3 sequence: CASSEARQGAHQPQHF. The CDR3 coding sequence is TGTGCCAGCAGTGAAGCGAGACAGGGGGCTCATCAGCCCCAGCATTTT.

The genes are TRBV19 and TRBJ1-1, with D unclear. The CDR3 is 15 residues long. V was pared by 6 bases and J by 11 bases, with 25 bases between. The germline V gene encodes CDR1 LNHDA and CDR2 SQIVND (reference sequence). As DNA, the CDR3 is TGTGCCAGTAGCAACTCGGGAGCCTCCCTATCCATCGCTTTCTTT. Its protein is CASSNSGASLSIAFF.

The chain joins TRBV5-4 to TRBJ2-3; a weak D match, TRBD2 (5 bases). The CDR3 consists of 16 residues. Germline values: CDR1 SGHNT, CDR2 YYREEE (reference sequence). The ends were cut back, 4 bases at V and 1 base at J, with 16 bases in the middle. CDR3 sequence: CASSLPGLRGTDTQYF. Here the CDR3 DNA reads TGTGCCAGCAGCCTACCCGGACTTCGTGGCACAGATACGCAGTATTTT. Drawing the rest from reference TRBV5-4 and TRBJ2-3, the complete variable domain is ETGVTQSPTHLIKTRGQQVTLRCSSQSGHNTVSWYQQALGQGPQFIFQYYREEENGRGNFPPRFSGLQFPNYSSELNVNALELDDSALYLCASSLPGLRGTDTQYFGPGTRLTVL.

The chain has TRBV25-1 and TRBJ1-1; unclear D gene. CDR3 length equals 18 residues. Trimming shortened V by 2 bases and J by 0 bases, and 19 bases separated the two germline ends. Germline V gene lookup returns CDR1 MGHDK and CDR2 SYGVNS. The chain's CDR3 is CASSERLSKPGLNTEAFF. The CDR3 DNA reads as TGTGCCAGCAGTGAAAGACTGAGTAAACCGGGCCTGAACACTGAAGCTTTCTTT.

The chain employs TRBV7-9 and TRBJ1-3; no firm D call. This CDR3 contains 17 residues. In germline, CDR1 is SEHNR, CDR2 FQNEAQ (reference sequence). V was pared by 5 bases and J by 0 bases, with 17 bases between. CDR3 in amino acids: CASSLIGGVLSGNTIYF. The CDR3 DNA sequence: TGTGCCAGCAGCCTTATTGGTGGGGTCCTCTCTGGAAACACCATATATTTT.

This rearrangement joins TRBV30 to TRBJ1-6; D remains ambiguous. V lost 4 bases, J lost 10 bases, and 14 bases lay in between. CDR3 length: 13 residues. The germline V gene has CDR1 GTSNPN and CDR2 SVGIG (reference sequence). CDR3 loop: CAWNFLVRSPLHF. CDR3 coding DNA: TGTGCCTGGAACTTTTTGGTCCGGTCACCCCTCCACTTT.

The gene calls are TRBV18 and TRBJ1-3; D unclear. The CDR3 contains 15 residues. V dropped 2 bases and J dropped 0 bases, with 8 bases sitting between them. Germline CDR1 is KGHSH and CDR2 is LQKENI. The CDR3 here is CASSPSSLSGNTIYF. Written as DNA, the CDR3 is TGTGCCAGCTCACCATCCTCTCTCTCTGGAAACACCATATATTTT.

The rearrangement joins TRBV11-2 to TRBJ2-6, with TRBD1 matching over 8 bases. J was trimmed by 1 base and V by 4 bases; bases with no gene match: 6. Germline CDR1 SGHAT, CDR2 FQNNGV. This CDR3 is 17 amino acids long. The CDR3 spells CASSSTWTGSGANVLTF. In DNA form, the CDR3 reads TGTGCCAGCAGCTCAACGTGGACAGGGTCTGGGGCCAACGTCCTGACTTTC. Full variable domain (outside the CDR3, taken from reference TRBV11-2 and TRBJ2-6): EAGVAQSPRYKIIEKRQSVAFWCNPISGHATLYWYQQILGQGPKLLIQFQNNGVVDDSQLPKDRFSAERLKGVDSTLKIQPAKLEDSAVYLCASSSTWTGSGANVLTFGAGSRLTVL.